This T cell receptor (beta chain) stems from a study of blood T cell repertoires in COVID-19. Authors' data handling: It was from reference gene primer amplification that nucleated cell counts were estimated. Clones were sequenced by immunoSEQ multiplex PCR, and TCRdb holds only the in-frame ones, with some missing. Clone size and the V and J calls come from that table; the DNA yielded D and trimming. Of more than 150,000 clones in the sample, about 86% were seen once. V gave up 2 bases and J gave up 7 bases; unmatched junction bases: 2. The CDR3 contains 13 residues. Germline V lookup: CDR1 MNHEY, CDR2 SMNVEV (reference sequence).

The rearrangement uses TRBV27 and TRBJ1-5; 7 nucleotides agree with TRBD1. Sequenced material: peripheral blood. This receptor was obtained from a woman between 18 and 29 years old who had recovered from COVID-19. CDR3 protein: CASSLDRAQPQHF. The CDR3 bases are TGTGCCAGCAGTTTAGACAGGGCCCAGCCCCAGCATTTT.